The present T cell receptor (beta chain) was sequenced within a study of T cells in Graves' hyperthyroidism and ophthalmopathy. Deletions cut 4 bases from V and 10 bases from J, with 12 bases between. This CDR3 contains 13 residues. Germline CDR1 reads SGDLS; CDR2 reads YYNGEE. RNA transcripts served as the template for amplifying TCR beta CDR3 regions. A first-round RT-PCR of the TCR CDR3 used the HTBI primer set. One entry per CDR3 protein results from TCRdb running MiXCR on the multiplex PCR reads. The profile covers about 500,000 distinct CDR3 sequences, with approximately 48% appearing a single time and about 45% taken by the ten largest.

This TCR derives from an adult woman with Graves' disease, either hyperthyroidism or ophthalmopathy (not recorded which). The sample was peripheral blood or thyroid tissue (not recorded which). The J gene is TRBJ2-6, the V gene TRBV9; TRBD2 might be the D (5 bases). The CDR3 is CASSPGVANVLTF. The CDR3 DNA is TGTGCCAGCAGCCCCGGGGTGGCTAACGTCCTGACTTTC. The complete variable domain, with remaining parts taken from reference TRBV9 and TRBJ2-6, reads DSGVTQTPKHLITATGQRVTLRCSPRSGDLSVYWYQQSLDQGLQFLIQYYNGEERAKGNILERFSAQQFPDLHSELNLSSLELGDSALYFCASSPGVANVLTFGAGSRLTVL.